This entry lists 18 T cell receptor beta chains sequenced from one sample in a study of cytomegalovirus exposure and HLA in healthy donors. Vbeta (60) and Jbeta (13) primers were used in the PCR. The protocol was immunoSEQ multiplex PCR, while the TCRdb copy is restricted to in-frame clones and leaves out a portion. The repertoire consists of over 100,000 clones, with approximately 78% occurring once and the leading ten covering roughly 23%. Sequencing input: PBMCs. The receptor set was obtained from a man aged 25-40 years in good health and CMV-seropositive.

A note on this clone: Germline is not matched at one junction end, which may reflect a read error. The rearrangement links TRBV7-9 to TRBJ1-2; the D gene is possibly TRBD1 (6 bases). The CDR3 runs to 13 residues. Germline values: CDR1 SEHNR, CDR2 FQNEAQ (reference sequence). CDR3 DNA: TGTTCCAGCAGCCCCCCAGGACAGAGCGGCTACACCTTC. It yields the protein CSSSPPGQSGYTF.

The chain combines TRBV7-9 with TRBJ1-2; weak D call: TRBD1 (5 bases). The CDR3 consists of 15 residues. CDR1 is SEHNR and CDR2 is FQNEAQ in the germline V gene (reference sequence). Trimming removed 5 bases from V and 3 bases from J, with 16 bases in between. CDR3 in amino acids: CASSRGTSGHYGYTF. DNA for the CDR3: TGTGCCAGCAGCCGTGGAACTTCAGGGCACTATGGCTACACCTTC.

In DNA, the CDR3 is TGTGCCAGCAGCCACCGTCCCGAGGGGGCGGACGGCTACACCTTC. It encodes CASSHRPEGADGYTF. The chain combines TRBV7-2 with TRBJ1-2; TRBD1 matches 7 bases. There are 15 residues in the CDR3. The J segment lost 8 bases and the V segment lost 5 bases, leaving 14 bases of the junction unmatched. The V gene's germline CDR1 is SGHTA and CDR2 FQGNSA.

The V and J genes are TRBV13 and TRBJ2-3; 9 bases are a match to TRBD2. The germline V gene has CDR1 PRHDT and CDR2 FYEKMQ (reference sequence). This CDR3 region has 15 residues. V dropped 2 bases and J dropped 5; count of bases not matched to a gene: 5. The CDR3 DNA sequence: TGTGCCAGCAGCTTATTTGCGGGGGGGCGAGATACGCAGTATTTT. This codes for CASSLFAGGRDTQYF.

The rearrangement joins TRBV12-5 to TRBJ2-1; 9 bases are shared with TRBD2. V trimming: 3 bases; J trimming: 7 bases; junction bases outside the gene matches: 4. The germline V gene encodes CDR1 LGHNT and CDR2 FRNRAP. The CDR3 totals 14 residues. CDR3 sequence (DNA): TGTGCTAGTGGTTTAGATCTAGCGGGGAATGAGCAGTTCTTC. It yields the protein CASGLDLAGNEQFF.

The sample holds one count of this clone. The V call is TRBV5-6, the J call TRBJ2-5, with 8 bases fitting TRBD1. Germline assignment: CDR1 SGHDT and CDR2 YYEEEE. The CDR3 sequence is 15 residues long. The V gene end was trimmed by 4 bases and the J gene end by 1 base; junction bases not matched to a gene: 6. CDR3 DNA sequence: TGTGCCAGCAGCACCGGGACAGGTCGCCAAGAGACCCAGTACTTC. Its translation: CASSTGTGRQETQYF.

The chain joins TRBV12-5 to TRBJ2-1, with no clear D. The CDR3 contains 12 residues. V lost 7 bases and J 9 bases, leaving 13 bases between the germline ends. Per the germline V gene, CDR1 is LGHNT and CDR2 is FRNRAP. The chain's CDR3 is CASAEYSLEQFF. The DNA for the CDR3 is TGTGCTAGTGCGGAGTATTCCCTTGAGCAGTTCTTC. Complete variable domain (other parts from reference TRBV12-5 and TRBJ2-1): DARVTQTPRHKVTEMGQEVTMRCQPILGHNTVFWYRQTMMQGLELLAYFRNRAPLDDSGMPKDRFSAEMPDATLATLKIQPSEPRDSAVYFCASAEYSLEQFFGPGTRLTVL.

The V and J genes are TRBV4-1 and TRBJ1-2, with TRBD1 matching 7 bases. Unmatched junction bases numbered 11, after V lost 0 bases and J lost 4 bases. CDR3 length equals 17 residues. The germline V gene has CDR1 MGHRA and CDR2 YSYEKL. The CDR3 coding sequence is TGCGCCAGCAGCCAAGAAGGGTCCGGGACAGTCGGCTATGGCTACACCTTC. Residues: CASSQEGSGTVGYGYTF.

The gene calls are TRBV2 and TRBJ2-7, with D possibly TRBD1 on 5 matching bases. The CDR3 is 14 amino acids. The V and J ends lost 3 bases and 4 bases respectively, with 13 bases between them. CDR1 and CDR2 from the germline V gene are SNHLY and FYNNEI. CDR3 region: CASSDGRARYEQYF. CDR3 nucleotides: TGTGCCAGCAGTGATGGCAGGGCGAGGTACGAGCAGTACTTC.

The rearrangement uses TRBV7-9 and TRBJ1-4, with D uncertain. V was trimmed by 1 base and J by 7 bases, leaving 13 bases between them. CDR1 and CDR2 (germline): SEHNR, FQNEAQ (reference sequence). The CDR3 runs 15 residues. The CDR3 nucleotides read TGTGCCAGCAGCTTAGATCGGGGTTTTTTTGAAAAACTGTTTTTT. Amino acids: CASSLDRGFFEKLFF.

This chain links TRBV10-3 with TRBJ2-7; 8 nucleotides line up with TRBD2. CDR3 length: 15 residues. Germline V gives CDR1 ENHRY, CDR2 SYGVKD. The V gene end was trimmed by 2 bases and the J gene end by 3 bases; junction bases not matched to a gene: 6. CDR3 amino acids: CAISEASGRFYEQYV. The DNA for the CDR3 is TGTGCCATCAGTGAGGCCAGCGGGAGATTCTACGAGCAGTACGTC.

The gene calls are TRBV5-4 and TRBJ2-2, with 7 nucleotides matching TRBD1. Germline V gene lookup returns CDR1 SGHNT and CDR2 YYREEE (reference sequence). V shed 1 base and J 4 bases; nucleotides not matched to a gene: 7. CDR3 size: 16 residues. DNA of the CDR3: TGTGCCAGCAGCTTGACCCCTTCAGGGGGCACCGGGGAGCTGTTTTTT. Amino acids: CASSLTPSGGTGELFF.

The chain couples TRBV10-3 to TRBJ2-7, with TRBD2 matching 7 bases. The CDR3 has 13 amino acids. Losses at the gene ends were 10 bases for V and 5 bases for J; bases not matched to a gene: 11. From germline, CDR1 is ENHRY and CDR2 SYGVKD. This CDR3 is CATAMGAGNEQYF. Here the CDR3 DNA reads TGTGCCACCGCAATGGGAGCGGGGAACGAGCAGTACTTC.

This chain's CDR3 is CASSPLQRTSSNEQFF. DNA for the CDR3: TGTGCCAGCTCACCATTACAGAGGACTAGCTCGAATGAGCAGTTCTTC. This rearrangement joins TRBV18 to TRBJ2-1, with 8 nucleotides matching TRBD2. Unmatched junction bases numbered 10, after V lost 2 bases and J lost 7 bases. This CDR3 is 16 amino acids long. CDR1 and CDR2 from the germline V gene are KGHSH and LQKENI.

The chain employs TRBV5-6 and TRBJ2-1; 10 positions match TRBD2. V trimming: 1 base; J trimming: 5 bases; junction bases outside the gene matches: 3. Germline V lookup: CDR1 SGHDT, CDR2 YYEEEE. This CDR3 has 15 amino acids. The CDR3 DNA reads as TGTGCCAGCAGCTTGATGCTAGCGGGGGACAATGAGCAGTTCTTC. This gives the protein CASSLMLAGDNEQFF.

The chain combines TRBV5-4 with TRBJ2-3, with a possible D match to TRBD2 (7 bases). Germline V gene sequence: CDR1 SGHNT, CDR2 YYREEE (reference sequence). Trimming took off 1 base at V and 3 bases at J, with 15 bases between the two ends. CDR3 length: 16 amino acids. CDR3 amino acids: CASSLRGGAPTDTQYF. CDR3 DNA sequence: TGTGCCAGCAGCTTGAGGGGGGGGGCCCCGACAGATACGCAGTATTTT.

The CDR3 region is CASSSQGGTGELFF. The CDR3 DNA sequence: TGTGCCAGCTCGTCCCAGGGAGGCACCGGGGAGCTGTTTTTT. The chain employs TRBV13 and TRBJ2-2; a weak D match, TRBD2 (6 bases). Germline-derived CDR1 and CDR2 are PRHDT and FYEKMQ (reference sequence). This CDR3 spans 14 amino acids. V was cut by 8 bases and J by 4 bases, with 14 bases left in between.

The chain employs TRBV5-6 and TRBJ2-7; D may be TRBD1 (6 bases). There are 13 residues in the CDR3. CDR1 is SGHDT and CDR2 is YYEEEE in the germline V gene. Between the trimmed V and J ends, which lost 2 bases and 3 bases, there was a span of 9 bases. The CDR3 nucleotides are TGTGCCAGCAGCTTCGGACAGTTCTACGAGCAGTACGTC. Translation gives CASSFGQFYEQYV.